Each of the 13 T cell receptor beta chains below was sequenced from the same sample in a study of a mutant IDH1 vaccine in newly diagnosed glioma. Time point indicated: week 5, during vaccination. Vaccinated patients received 300 ug of mutant IDH1 20-mer peptide per dose, with topical imiquimod. TCRdb's copy holds only in-frame clones and misses some; the assay was immunoSEQ multiplex PCR. The table has about 36,000 clones, 80% to 90% seen once. For these receptors, no antigen is known. The input for sequencing was PBMCs, taken from a glioma patient whose treatment included an IDH1 peptide vaccine. The receptors come from a man over 45 with glioma.

This rearrangement joins TRBV6-5 to TRBJ2-1; 7 bases line up with TRBD2. CDR3 length: 11 amino acids. Trimming at V came to 8 bases and at J to 10 bases, leaving 5 bases not matched to a gene. CDR1 is MNHEY, CDR2 SVGAGI, per germline. CDR3 nucleotide sequence: TGTGCCAGCGGGAGGGCCCACGAGCAGTTCTTC. Translated: CASGRAHEQFF.

The CDR3 region has the DNA TGCGCCAGCAGCGGGACGGACCAAGAGACCCAGTACTTC. It encodes CASSGTDQETQYF. The chain uses TRBV4-1 and TRBJ2-5; D assignment may be TRBD1 or TRBD2 (5 bases each). V was trimmed by 5 bases and J by 0 bases, leaving 7 bases between them. The germline V gene encodes CDR1 MGHRA and CDR2 YSYEKL. CDR3 length: 13 residues.

This clone was detected only once. The CDR3 here is CSVEEGRTGGNTIYF. The CDR3 DNA follows: TGCAGCGTTGAAGAGGGTCGGACAGGAGGAAACACCATATATTTT. The chain couples TRBV29-1 to TRBJ1-3, with 7 bases fitting TRBD1. V shed 0 bases and J 4 bases; nucleotides not matched to a gene: 6. The length of the CDR3 is 15 residues. Germline values: CDR1 SQVTM, CDR2 ANQGSEA.

The chain joins TRBV19 to TRBJ1-5; D unclear. Germline V gives CDR1 LNHDA, CDR2 SQIVND (reference sequence). The CDR3 is 12 residues long. Trimming left V 3 bases short and J 5 bases short, with 5 bases between. The CDR3 DNA sequence: TGTGCCAGTAGTATTAGTGATCAGCCCCAGCATTTT. This gives the protein CASSISDQPQHF.

CDR3 coding DNA: TGTGCCAGCAGCCAGGGAGGCACTGAAGCTTTCTTT. Protein: CASSQGGTEAFF. This chain joins TRBV11-2 and TRBJ1-1, with a tentative D call TRBD1 (5 bases). The CDR3 length is 12 residues. Germline-derived CDR1 and CDR2 are SGHAT and FQNNGV. V lost 5 bases and J 4 bases, leaving 8 bases between the germline ends. Using reference TRBV11-2 and TRBJ1-1 for the parts outside the CDR3, the full variable domain is EAGVAQSPRYKIIEKRQSVAFWCNPISGHATLYWYQQILGQGPKLLIQFQNNGVVDDSQLPKDRFSAERLKGVDSTLKIQPAKLEDSAVYLCASSQGGTEAFFGQGTRLTVV.

This clone was seen once. The rearrangement links TRBV4-2 to TRBJ2-7, with 10 bases matching TRBD1. The V and J ends lost 1 base and 3 bases, in that order; junction bases with no gene match: 9. Per the germline V gene, CDR1 is LGHNA and CDR2 is YNFKEQ. The CDR3 length is 17 residues. This CDR3 reads CASSQGIGQGGLYEQYF. For the CDR3, the DNA is TGTGCCAGCAGCCAAGGTATTGGACAGGGGGGACTCTACGAGCAGTACTTC.

This chain links TRBV5-6 with TRBJ1-1; D ambiguous. The V gene's germline CDR1 is SGHDT and CDR2 YYEEEE. This CDR3 comprises 14 residues. With 1 base removed from V and 0 bases from J, the gap between germline ends came to 7 bases. CDR3 in DNA: TGTGCCAGCAGCTTGAACTTCATGAACACTGAAGCTTTCTTT. It encodes CASSLNFMNTEAFF.

This rearrangement joins TRBV4-1 to TRBJ1-1; 7 bases match TRBD1. The CDR3 is made up of 16 amino acids. The germline gives CDR1 MGHRA, CDR2 YSYEKL. V lost 3 bases, J lost 0 bases, and 7 bases stayed unmatched. CDR3 sequence (DNA): TGCGCCAGCAGCCAGGCCCGGGACAGTATGAACACTGAAGCTTTCTTT. It codes for CASSQARDSMNTEAFF.

This clone was observed a few times. This rearrangement joins TRBV19 to TRBJ2-7; the match to TRBD1 covers 7 bases. This CDR3 region has 14 residues. Germline V gives CDR1 LNHDA, CDR2 SQIVND (reference sequence). J gave up 2 bases and V 1 base, and 2 bases lay outside the gene matches. The chain's CDR3 is CASSIVGTAYEQYF. DNA for the CDR3: TGTGCCAGTAGTATAGTGGGGACAGCCTACGAGCAGTACTTC.

This chain uses TRBV11-2 with TRBJ1-2; D is uncertain. Deletions cut 0 bases from V and 7 bases from J, with 6 bases between. This CDR3 region has 12 residues. The germline V gene encodes CDR1 SGHAT and CDR2 FQNNGV. The CDR3 protein is CASSLEGSGYTF. For the CDR3, the DNA is TGTGCCAGCAGCTTAGAGGGATCTGGCTACACCTTC.

The chain employs TRBV10-3 and TRBJ2-7, with 8 bases matching TRBD1. Per germline, CDR1 ENHRY and CDR2 SYGVKD. With 7 bases clipped from V and 6 bases from J, the junction kept 14 bases outside the gene matches. The CDR3 has 15 residues. DNA of the CDR3: TGTGCCATCAAAGTTGAGGACAGGGAACGGGGCGAGCAGTACTTC. Translating it yields CAIKVEDRERGEQYF.

This clone was observed a single time. The chain couples TRBV2 to TRBJ2-1; 11 bases agree with TRBD2. CDR1 SNHLY and CDR2 FYNNEI come from the germline V gene. CDR3 length equals 14 residues. V trimming: 5 bases; J trimming: 4 bases; junction bases outside the gene matches: 1. The CDR3 sequence is CASSRLAGYNEQFF. The CDR3 DNA reads TGTGCCAGCAGTCGACTAGCGGGGTACAATGAGCAGTTCTTC. Drawing the rest from reference TRBV2 and TRBJ2-1, the complete variable domain is EPEVTQTPSHQVTQMGQEVILRCVPISNHLYFYWYRQILGQKVEFLVSFYNNEISEKSEIFDDQFSVERPDGSNFTLKIRSTKLEDSAMYFCASSRLAGYNEQFFGPGTRLTVL.

V is TRBV6-9 and J is TRBJ1-4; TRBD1 matches at 7 bases. The length of the CDR3 is 13 residues. V gave up 4 bases and J gave up 12 bases; unmatched junction bases: 8. The germline gives CDR1 MNHGY, CDR2 SVAAGI. The CDR3 here is CASSWQGELELFF. DNA of the CDR3: TGTGCCAGCAGTTGGCAGGGGGAACTCGAACTGTTTTTT.